Listed below are T cell receptor beta chains from one sample, sequenced in a study of T cell repertoires and HLA-DP antigens. Method: immunoSEQ multiplex PCR; TCRdb's copy keeps in-frame clones and lacks some. Among about 89,000 clones, about 89% were seen once, and the ten largest hold around 1.7%. Which antigens these TCRs recognize remains unknown. The source material was CD4+ T cells from PBMCs. The receptors were gathered from a man aged 50 to 59 in good health and CMV-seronegative. The CDR3 runs from the conserved cysteine through the conserved F or W. Each record gives: D gene, V gene, J gene, CDR3 DNA, CDR3 protein. A D gene is named only where the DNA matches it firmly.

d_gene: .; v_gene: TRBV5-4; j_gene: TRBJ1-6; CDR3nt: TGTGCCAGCAGCTTTGATCAGGCGACCTCACCCCTCCACTTT; CDR3aa: CASSFDQATSPLHF
d_gene: TRBD1; v_gene: TRBV7-2; j_gene: TRBJ1-2; CDR3nt: TGTGCCAGCAGCCCGCAGGGGGCATCTGCTAACTATGGCTACACCTTC; CDR3aa: CASSPQGASANYGYTF
d_gene: .; v_gene: TRBV6-6; j_gene: TRBJ2-5; CDR3nt: TGTGCCAGCAGTTACTCCAACGGAAAACAAGAGACCCAGTACTTC; CDR3aa: CASSYSNGKQETQYF
d_gene: .; v_gene: TRBV5-1; j_gene: TRBJ1-1; CDR3nt: TGCGCCAGCAGCCCGGCGGGGGCGCGGAACACTGAAGCTTTCTTT; CDR3aa: CASSPAGARNTEAFF
d_gene: .; v_gene: TRBV10-3; j_gene: TRBJ1-1; CDR3nt: TGTGCCATCAGTGAGTCGCGGGTGACTGAAGCTTTCTTT; CDR3aa: CAISESRVTEAFF
d_gene: TRBD1; v_gene: TRBV7-9; j_gene: TRBJ1-2; CDR3nt: TGTGCCAGCAGCTTACAGGGACAGCCGCCGGGTGGCTACACCTTC; CDR3aa: CASSLQGQPPGGYTF
d_gene: TRBD2; v_gene: TRBV19; j_gene: TRBJ2-1; CDR3nt: TGTGCCAGTAGTATATTTACTAGCGGGTCGACCTACAATGAGCAGTTCTTC; CDR3aa: CASSIFTSGSTYNEQFF
d_gene: .; v_gene: TRBV10-2; j_gene: TRBJ1-2; CDR3nt: TGCGCCAGCAGTGATGACGGGACTGCTTCCGGCTACACCTTC; CDR3aa: CASSDDGTASGYTF
d_gene: .; v_gene: TRBV29-1; j_gene: TRBJ1-1; CDR3nt: TGCAGCGTGGTTCAGACAAGTGAAGCTTTCTTT; CDR3aa: CSVVQTSEAFF
d_gene: TRBD2; v_gene: TRBV7-9; j_gene: TRBJ2-7; CDR3nt: TGTGCCAGCAGCCCTAATAGCGGCGGGGGGGGCCACGAGCAGTACTTC; CDR3aa: CASSPNSGGGGHEQYF
d_gene: .; v_gene: TRBV28; j_gene: TRBJ2-7; CDR3nt: TGTGCCAGCAGCCAGACTAGCTACGAGCAGTACTTC; CDR3aa: CASSQTSYEQYF
d_gene: TRBD2; v_gene: TRBV9; j_gene: TRBJ2-1; CDR3nt: TGTGCCAGCAGCGTAAGGGCGGGCGGGGGAACCTACAATGAGCAGTTCTTC; CDR3aa: CASSVRAGGGTYNEQFF
d_gene: TRBD1; v_gene: TRBV19; j_gene: TRBJ1-5; CDR3nt: TGTGCCAGTAGTAGGCGCACAGGGGGACGCAATCAGCCCCAGCATTTT; CDR3aa: CASSRRTGGRNQPQHF
d_gene: .; v_gene: TRBV5-5; j_gene: TRBJ2-6; CDR3nt: TGTGCCAGCAGCTCAGGGGCTGGGGCCAACGTCCTGACTTTC; CDR3aa: CASSSGAGANVLTF
d_gene: TRBD1; v_gene: TRBV7-2; j_gene: TRBJ1-5; CDR3nt: TGTGCCAGCAGCACGGGACAGGGCTTCAATCAGCCCCAGCATTTT; CDR3aa: CASSTGQGFNQPQHF
d_gene: .; v_gene: TRBV5-1; j_gene: TRBJ2-7; CDR3nt: TGCGCCAGCAGCTTGTGGGGGTCTGCCTCCTACGAGCAGTACTTC; CDR3aa: CASSLWGSASYEQYF
d_gene: .; v_gene: TRBV12-5; j_gene: TRBJ2-1; CDR3nt: TGTGCTAGTGGTTTTCGCCCCCAAGACCGCGACCTAAGGGATGAGCAGTTCTTC; CDR3aa: CASGFRPQDRDLRDEQFF
d_gene: .; v_gene: TRBV2; j_gene: TRBJ1-2; CDR3nt: TGTGCCAGCAGTGCGGGGGGTGGCTACACCTTC; CDR3aa: CASSAGGGYTF
d_gene: .; v_gene: TRBV4-3; j_gene: TRBJ1-4; CDR3nt: TGCGCCAGCAGCATGTCTGCAACTAATGAAAAACTGTTTTTT; CDR3aa: CASSMSATNEKLFF
d_gene: .; v_gene: TRBV7-2; j_gene: TRBJ2-1; CDR3nt: TGTGCCAGCAGCTTAGCCGGAGCCGAGCAGTTCTTC; CDR3aa: CASSLAGAEQFF